This T cell receptor (beta chain) stems from a study of long-term antiretroviral therapy in people with HIV. An immunoSEQ assay, version v3.0, was performed at survey level. Clones were sequenced by immunoSEQ multiplex PCR, and TCRdb holds only the in-frame ones, with some missing. The data contain 13,000 to 15,000 clones, about 80% of them singletons. Germline values: CDR1 MGHRA, CDR2 YSYEKL. Germline trimming cut 5 bases from V and 4 bases from J; bases unmatched to any gene: 5. The CDR3 loop spans 14 amino acids. J is TRBJ1-3 and V is TRBV4-1; TRBD1 matches at 7 bases. This clonotype was obtained from a man between 40 and 49 years old with HIV. The sample here was unsorted PBMCs, taken 3.2 years before starting antiretroviral therapy. CDR3 nucleotides: TGCGCCAGCAGCTGGACAGGCAAAGGAAACACCATATATTTT. Protein: CASSWTGKGNTIYF.